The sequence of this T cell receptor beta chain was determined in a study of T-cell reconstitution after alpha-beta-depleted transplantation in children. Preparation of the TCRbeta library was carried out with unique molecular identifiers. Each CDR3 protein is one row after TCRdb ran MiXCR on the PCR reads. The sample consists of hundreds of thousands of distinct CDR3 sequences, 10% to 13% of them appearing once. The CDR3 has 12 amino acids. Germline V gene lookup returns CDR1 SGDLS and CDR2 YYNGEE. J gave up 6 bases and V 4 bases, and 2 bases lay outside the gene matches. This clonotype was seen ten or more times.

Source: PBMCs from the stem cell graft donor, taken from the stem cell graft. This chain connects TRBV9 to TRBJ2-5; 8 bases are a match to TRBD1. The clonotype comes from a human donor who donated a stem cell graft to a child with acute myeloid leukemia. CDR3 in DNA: TGTGCCAGCAGCAGACAGGGGCAGACCCAGTACTTC. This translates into CASSRQGQTQYF. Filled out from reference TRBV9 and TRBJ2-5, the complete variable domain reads DSGVTQTPKHLITATGQRVTLRCSPRSGDLSVYWYQQSLDQGLQFLIQYYNGEERAKGNILERFSAQQFPDLHSELNLSSLELGDSALYFCASSRQGQTQYFGPGTRLLVL.